A selection of T cell receptor beta chains follows, all from one sample in a study of cytomegalovirus exposure and HLA in healthy donors. Assay: immunoSEQ multiplex PCR; the TCRdb copy retains only in-frame clones and omits some. Altogether roughly 73,000 clones are present, approximately 95% being singletons, with the ten largest covering roughly 3.3%. The specimen was PBMCs. All receptors derive from a man aged 18 to 30 in good health and CMV-seronegative. CDR3s include the opening cysteine and the closing phenylalanine or tryptophan. D genes are given only for firm matches. The listing skips clone size in some rows; elsewhere it reads once, few, many or a size class.

J	V	D	size	length	DNA	CDR3
TRBJ2-1	TRBV9	TRBD2	-	15	TGTGCCAGCAGCCATATAGCGGGGGGAGGCAATGAGCAGTTCTTC	CASSHIAGGGNEQFF
TRBJ2-1	TRBV13	TRBD2	-	14	TGTGCCAGCAGCTGGACTAGCGGGGGGAATGAGCAGTTCTTC	CASSWTSGGNEQFF
TRBJ2-5	TRBV2	TRBD1	-	14	TGTGCCAGCGCTGAAGAGGACAGGGGGGAGACCCAGTACTTC	CASAEEDRGETQYF
TRBJ1-2	TRBV2	-	-	15	TGTGCCAGCAGCCCCTTTTCGACAGTCGACTATGGCTACACCTTC	CASSPFSTVDYGYTF
TRBJ1-2	TRBV9	-	-	15	TGTGCCAGCAGCGTAGCTCTAGGTGGCAGCTATGGCTACACCTTC	CASSVALGGSYGYTF
TRBJ1-2	TRBV7-2	TRBD1	-	15	TGTGCCAGCAGCTTAACCAGGGGGTCAAAGTATGGCTACACCTTC	CASSLTRGSKYGYTF
TRBJ1-1	TRBV5-1	TRBD1	-	14	TGCGCCAGCGGCCCAAGCACAGGGGTCACTGAAGCTTTCTTT	CASGPSTGVTEAFF
TRBJ1-3	TRBV7-2	-	-	18	TGTGCCAGCAGCCCCCTCCCCCCGACAGGAGTGACTGGAAACACCATATATTTT	CASSPLPPTGVTGNTIYF
TRBJ1-5	TRBV7-2	TRBD1	-	13	TGTGCCAGCAGCTTGCAGGGGGACCAGCCCCAGCATTTT	CASSLQGDQPQHF
TRBJ1-1	TRBV19	TRBD1	-	12	TGTGCCAGTAGTGCCCAGGGGGCGCAGGCTTTCTTT	CASSAQGAQAFF
TRBJ2-3	TRBV7-2	TRBD1	-	15	TGTGCCAGCAGCCTCCAAGGGGGCTCGGCAGATACGCAGTATTTT	CASSLQGGSADTQYF
TRBJ2-3	TRBV6-5	TRBD2	-	16	TGTGCCAGCAGTTACGAGCGGGGGGGACTCCCAGATACGCAGTATTTT	CASSYERGGLPDTQYF
TRBJ2-1	TRBV15	TRBD1	-	18	TGTGCCACCAGCAGAGAGGGAATTCAGGGGGCCGGCTACAATGAGCAGTTCTTC	CATSREGIQGAGYNEQFF
TRBJ2-3	TRBV7-9	-	-	15	TGTGCCAGCAGCTCATCAGGGATTTCCACAGATACGCAGTATTTT	CASSSSGISTDTQYF
TRBJ2-7	TRBV7-8	TRBD1	-	15	TGTGCCAGCAGCCAGAACAGGGGATCACGCTACGAGCAGTACTTC	CASSQNRGSRYEQYF
TRBJ2-2	TRBV2	-	-	14	TGTGCCAGCAGTTGGGGCCAGGGCACCGGGGAGCTGTTTTTT	CASSWGQGTGELFF
TRBJ2-7	TRBV7-2	-	-	12	TGTGCCAGCAGCCGGGACTTCAGCGAGCAGTACTTC	CASSRDFSEQYF
TRBJ1-6	TRBV5-6	-	-	16	TGTGCCAGCAGCTTGGGTACCGGAGTCCGAAATTCACCCCTCCACTTT	CASSLGTGVRNSPLHF
TRBJ2-5	TRBV18	-	-	15	TGTGCCAGCTCACCACCTGGCCAGGAACAAGAGACCCAGTACTTC	CASSPPGQEQETQYF
TRBJ1-4	TRBV2	TRBD1	-	16	TGTGCCAGCAGCTCGGGACAGGGGCCGACTAATGAAAAACTGTTTTTT	CASSSGQGPTNEKLFF
TRBJ2-5	TRBV7-9	-	-	15	TGTGCCAGCAGCTTATTTCTCAGGGGGGAAGAGACCCAGTACTTC	CASSLFLRGEETQYF
TRBJ1-2	TRBV18	TRBD1	-	14	TGTGCCAGCTCACCACAGGACAGGGGGCCGGACTACACCTTC	CASSPQDRGPDYTF
TRBJ2-7	TRBV10-3	-	-	14	TGTGCCATCAATCCGGGACATCAAGTGCCCGAGCAGTACTTC	CAINPGHQVPEQYF
TRBJ2-2	TRBV5-1	TRBD2	-	19	TGCGCCAGCAGCTTGAGACCCAGCGGGGGTTACGCGAACACCGGGGAGCTGTTTTTT	CASSLRPSGGYANTGELFF
TRBJ2-7	TRBV2	-	few	11	TGTGCCAGCACAGGGGGGTACGAGCAGTACTTC	CASTGGYEQYF
TRBJ2-7	TRBV19	-	-	14	TGTGCCAGTAGTACCCCGAAAACTCTCTACGAGCAGTACTTC	CASSTPKTLYEQYF
TRBJ2-1	TRBV18	TRBD2	-	18	TGTGCCAGCTCACCAACGGTCTCCCGGGGACTAGCGGCATGGGAGCAGTTCTTC	CASSPTVSRGLAAWEQFF
TRBJ2-3	TRBV5-6	-	-	13	TGTGCCAGCAGCTTGGACTTCACAGATACGCAGTATTTT	CASSLDFTDTQYF